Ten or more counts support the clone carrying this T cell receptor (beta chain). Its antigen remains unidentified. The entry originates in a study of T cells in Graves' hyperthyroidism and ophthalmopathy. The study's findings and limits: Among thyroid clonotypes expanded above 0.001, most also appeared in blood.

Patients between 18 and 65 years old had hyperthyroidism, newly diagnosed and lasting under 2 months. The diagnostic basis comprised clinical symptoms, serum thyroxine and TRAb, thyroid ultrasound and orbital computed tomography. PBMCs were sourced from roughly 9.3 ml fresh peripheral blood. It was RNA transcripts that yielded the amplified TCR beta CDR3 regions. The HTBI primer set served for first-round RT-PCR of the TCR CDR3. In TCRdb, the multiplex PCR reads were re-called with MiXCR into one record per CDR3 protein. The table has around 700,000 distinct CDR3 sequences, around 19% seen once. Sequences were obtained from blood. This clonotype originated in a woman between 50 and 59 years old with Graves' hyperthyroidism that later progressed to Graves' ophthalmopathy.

In nucleotides, the CDR3 is TGTGCCAGCGTAAGGGGTTTGAACACTGAAGCTTTCTTT. Its translation is CASVRGLNTEAFF. This sequence joins TRBV12-3 or TRBV12-4 and TRBJ1-1; maybe TRBD1 (5 bases). Trimming stripped 8 bases from V and 0 bases from J, with 10 bases between. The CDR3 contains 13 residues.